A single sample is the source of the 27 T cell receptor beta chains below, sequenced in a study of post-analysis software for immune sequencing data. Study results and caveats: The five TRBV segments detected at higher frequency in patients than in controls included TRBV5-6, TRBV5-1 and TRBV20-1.

Antigens of these TCRs are unknown. TCR beta libraries were prepared from cDNA with unique molecular identifiers. TCRdb fed the PCR reads into MiXCR, producing one record per CDR3 protein. The sample comprises hundreds of thousands of distinct CDR3 sequences, around 60% of which are singletons, and around 11% rests with the top ten. The sequencing sample was made of blood. Every receptor here comes from a girl aged 2 to 9 with multiple sclerosis.

This clonotype has a handful of counts. The V and J genes are TRBV5-1 and TRBJ2-1; 8 nucleotides line up with TRBD2. The V gene end was trimmed by 0 bases and the J gene end by 6 bases; junction bases not matched to a gene: 5. Per germline, CDR1 SGHRS and CDR2 YFSETQ. The CDR3 contains 15 residues. The CDR3 loop is CASSLAGGPSNEQFF. The CDR3, as DNA: TGCGCCAGCAGCTTGGCGGGAGGGCCCTCCAATGAGCAGTTCTTC.

V gene TRBV29-1 combines with J gene TRBJ2-4, with D possibly matching TRBD1 (6 bases). Per the germline V gene, CDR1 is SQVTM and CDR2 is ANQGSEA. CDR3 length equals 15 residues. V was shortened by 4 bases and J by 0 bases, with 13 bases between the two germline ends. In DNA form, the CDR3 reads TGCAGCGTTGCAACAGGGACCCTAGCCAAAAACATTCAGTACTTC. Protein sequence: CSVATGTLAKNIQYF.

Notes on this clonotype: The junction does not match germline at one end; this may be a read error. The chain is built from TRBV20-1 and TRBJ2-1, with no clear D. Germline CDR1 DFQATT, CDR2 SNEGSKA (reference sequence). CDR3 length: 12 residues. CDR3 DNA sequence: TGCAGTGCTAGAGATTTTTTCAATGAGCGGTTCTTC. This sequence encodes CSARDFFNERFF.

This chain connects TRBV6-6 to TRBJ1-1, with D perhaps matching TRBD1 (6 bases). Germline V lookup: CDR1 MNHNY, CDR2 SVGAGI (reference sequence). Trimming took 4 bases from V and 6 from J, leaving 18 bases between them. This CDR3 comprises 15 residues. CDR3 DNA: TGTGCCAGCAGTTTGACCTTCCAAGGGGGATCTGAAGCTTTCTTT. Protein: CASSLTFQGGSEAFF.

The chain combines TRBV27 with TRBJ2-4; TRBD2 is a possible D gene (5 bases). This CDR3 comprises 14 residues. CDR1 is MNHEY, CDR2 SMNVEV, per germline (reference sequence). V was shortened by 2 bases and J by 6 bases, with 11 bases between the two germline ends. The CDR3 loop reads CASSLTGRGNIQYF. The CDR3, as DNA: TGTGCCAGCAGTTTAACCGGCCGGGGAAACATTCAGTACTTC.

Turning to this clonotype: One end of the junction fails to match germline, which may point to a read error. The chain carries TRBV20-1 and TRBJ1-4; D not certain. The CDR3 is 12 amino acids. Germline V gene lookup returns CDR1 DFQATT and CDR2 SNEGSKA (reference sequence). The CDR3, as DNA: TGCAGTGCCTGGGCCAACAATGAAAAACGGTTTTTT. It specifies CSAWANNEKRFF.

V gene TRBV7-2 combines with J gene TRBJ2-1; D could derive from TRBD1 or TRBD2 (5 bases each). The V and J ends lost 1 base and 8 bases respectively, with 15 bases between them. Germline loops: CDR1 SGHTA, CDR2 FQGNSA. The CDR3 totals 15 residues. CDR3 DNA sequence: TGTGCCAGCAGCTTAGAGGGGAGTCTCCTTGATGAGCAGTTCTTC. Translated: CASSLEGSLLDEQFF.

This clonotype was detected only once. The gene calls are TRBV7-2 and TRBJ2-1; 10 bases agree with TRBD2. The CDR3 is 16 amino acids. V trimming: 5 bases; J trimming: 4 bases; junction bases outside the gene matches: 8. Germline CDR1 SGHTA, CDR2 FQGNSA. DNA for the CDR3: TGTGCCAGCAGCCACCGTAGCGGGAGGTCTTACAATGAGCAGTTCTTC. As protein: CASSHRSGRSYNEQFF. Full variable domain (remainder filled in from reference TRBV7-2 and TRBJ2-1): GAGVSQSPSNKVTEKGKDVELRCDPISGHTALYWYRQSLGQGLEFLIYFQGNSAPDKSGLPSDRFSAERTGGSVSTLTIQRTQQEDSAVYLCASSHRSGRSYNEQFFGPGTRLTVL.

This chain joins TRBV20-1 and TRBJ2-1; D might be TRBD2 (6 bases). V shed 6 bases and J shed 4 bases, with 22 bases lying between them. The CDR3 is made up of 16 amino acids. CDR1 and CDR2 (germline): DFQATT, SNEGSKA (reference sequence). The DNA for the CDR3 is TGCAGTGCCACCCTTCACACGGGACTGAGATACAATGAGCAGTTCTTC. Protein: CSATLHTGLRYNEQFF.

The gene calls are TRBV25-1 and TRBJ2-1, with TRBD1 matching over 9 bases. V shed 5 bases and J 8 bases; nucleotides not matched to a gene: 7. This CDR3 is built from 14 residues. The germline gives CDR1 MGHDK, CDR2 SYGVNS. The CDR3 bases are TGTGCCAGCAGTTCCGGGACAGGGTGGGATGAGCAGTTCTTC. Amino acids: CASSSGTGWDEQFF.

This rearrangement joins TRBV6-2 or TRBV6-3 to TRBJ1-2; 8 bases line up with TRBD1. This CDR3 comprises 16 residues. Germline loops: CDR1 MNHEY, CDR2 SVGEGT. After removal of 5 bases from V and 8 bases from J, the junction contained 16 bases not matched to a gene. This chain's CDR3 is CASSPSLKDRVGGYTF. In DNA, the CDR3 is TGTGCCAGCAGTCCCTCGCTTAAGGACAGGGTCGGCGGCTACACCTTC.

The chain has TRBV5-1 and TRBJ1-2; D is ambiguous. The V gene lost 4 bases and the J gene lost 4 bases, with 14 bases spanning the gap. Germline CDR1 is SGHRS and CDR2 is YFSETQ. The length of the CDR3 is 14 residues. The CDR3 here is CASSPTPGFYGYTF. The CDR3 DNA reads as TGCGCCAGCAGCCCGACCCCCGGTTTCTATGGCTACACCTTC. Combining the CDR3 with reference TRBV5-1 and TRBJ1-2 gives the whole variable domain KAGVTQTPRYLIKTRGQQVTLSCSPISGHRSVSWYQQTPGQGLQFLFEYFSETQRNKGNFPGRFSGRQFSNSRSEMNVSTLELGDSALYLCASSPTPGFYGYTFGSGTRLTVV.

This clonotype occurred once. V is TRBV4-1 and J is TRBJ2-1, with D uncertain. This CDR3 contains 14 residues. Looked up from germline, CDR1 is MGHRA and CDR2 is YSYEKL. Trimming shortened V by 1 base and J by 0 bases, and 4 bases separated the two germline ends. CDR3 loop: CASSQVDSYNEQFF. In nucleotides, the CDR3 is TGCGCCAGCAGCCAAGTCGACTCCTACAATGAGCAGTTCTTC.

To note about this clonotype: The junction does not match germline at one end; this may be a read error. The chain combines TRBV7-9 with TRBJ2-3; 8 bases fit TRBD1. This CDR3 region has 15 residues. CDR1 and CDR2 from the germline V gene are SEHNR and FQNEAQ (reference sequence). For the CDR3, the DNA is TGTGCCAGCAGCCAGACAGGGGAACGCACGGATACGCAGTATTTT. Residues: CASSQTGERTDTQYF.

This chain links TRBV5-4 with TRBJ1-2, with TRBD1 matching over 7 bases. V lost 6 bases, J lost 4 bases, and 9 bases stayed unmatched. The CDR3 totals 14 residues. Per germline, CDR1 SGHNT and CDR2 YYREEE (reference sequence). As DNA, the CDR3 is TGTGCCAGCACCAAAACAGGGGCTGCCTATGGCTACACCTTC. It encodes CASTKTGAAYGYTF.

The J gene is TRBJ1-1, the V gene TRBV29-1, with TRBD1 matching 7 bases. In germline, CDR1 is SQVTM, CDR2 ANQGSEA. J lost 0 bases, V lost 7 bases, and 14 bases had no gene match. The CDR3 covers 16 residues. The CDR3 protein is CSARGNGQALNTEAFF. In nucleotides, the CDR3 is TGCAGCGCCAGGGGTAATGGACAGGCCCTGAACACTGAAGCTTTCTTT.

V and J are TRBV7-3 and TRBJ2-5; 7 bases are a match to TRBD1. Germline assignment: CDR1 SGHTA and CDR2 FQGTGA. V dropped 5 bases and J dropped 11; count of bases not matched to a gene: 20. The CDR3 covers 16 residues. DNA of the CDR3: TGTGCCAGCAGCCCGTTGGGGACAGCCCCCCACAATGAGCAGTACTTC. Residues: CASSPLGTAPHNEQYF.

CDR3 in DNA: TGTGCCAGCAGCCGATTTGGCTTCCCCTACAATGAGCAGTTCTTC. This encodes CASSRFGFPYNEQFF. The chain is built from TRBV7-2 and TRBJ2-1; unclear D gene. Trimming took off 5 bases at V and 2 bases at J, with 13 bases between the two ends. Germline-derived CDR1 and CDR2 are SGHTA and FQGNSA. The CDR3 covers 15 residues.

The chain is built from TRBV5-6 and TRBJ2-3; 7 bases are shared with TRBD1. The CDR3 totals 15 residues. V gave up 0 bases and J gave up 6 bases; unmatched junction bases: 7. Germline V gives CDR1 SGHDT, CDR2 YYEEEE. This CDR3 is CASSLGTGAHDTQYF. CDR3 nucleotides: TGTGCCAGCAGCTTGGGTACAGGGGCACATGATACGCAGTATTTT.

The chain recombines TRBV29-1 with TRBJ1-1; D is ambiguous. Germline CDR1 SQVTM, CDR2 ANQGSEA. The CDR3 consists of 11 residues. V was trimmed by 5 bases and J by 2 bases, leaving 6 bases between them. CDR3 loop: CSVRINTEAFF. The CDR3 DNA follows: TGCAGCGTTCGGATCAACACTGAAGCTTTCTTT.

For this clonotype: An end of the junction does not agree with germline; a read error may underlie this. This chain links TRBV2 with TRBJ2-7; D gene ambiguous. The germline V gene has CDR1 SNHLY and CDR2 FYNNEI. There are 13 residues in the CDR3. The CDR3 sequence: CVSSEALRAEQYF. CDR3 nucleotides: TGTGTCAGCAGTGAAGCGCTAAGGGCCGAGCAGTACTTC.

The table lists this clonotype with a few counts. This rearrangement joins TRBV29-1 to TRBJ1-2; TRBD1 agrees at 8 bases. The CDR3 runs to 12 residues. CDR1 and CDR2 (germline): SQVTM, ANQGSEA. V trimming: 6 bases; J trimming: 12 bases; junction bases outside the gene matches: 12. CDR3 protein: CSVTGQGVMNTF. CDR3 sequence (DNA): TGCAGCGTCACCGGACAGGGCGTAATGAACACCTTC.

J is TRBJ2-1 and V is TRBV25-1, with 9 positions matching TRBD1. Germline values: CDR1 MGHDK, CDR2 SYGVNS. The CDR3 loop spans 15 amino acids. Losses at the gene ends were 4 bases for V and 7 bases for J; bases not matched to a gene: 8. The CDR3 coding sequence is TGTGCCAGCAGTGGAGTACAGGGGGCTCCGAATGAGCAGTTCTTC. The encoded protein is CASSGVQGAPNEQFF.

Comments on this clonotype: Just one base apart from a much larger clone, this may be a read error. This sequence joins TRBV12-3 or TRBV12-4 and TRBJ2-7, with a tentative D call TRBD1 (5 bases). The CDR3 loop spans 12 amino acids. The V gene lost 5 bases and the J gene lost 3 bases, with 8 bases spanning the gap. The CDR3 sequence is CASSHDSYEQYF. The CDR3 DNA sequence: TGTGCCAGCAGTCACGACAGCTACGAGCAGTACTTC.

The rearrangement links TRBV11-2 to TRBJ2-7; 7 bases match TRBD1. V trimming: 8 bases; J trimming: 0 bases; junction bases outside the gene matches: 19. From germline, CDR1 is SGHAT and CDR2 FQNNGV. The CDR3 has 18 residues. The CDR3 nucleotides are TGTGCCAGCTCACTTACAATCCCCAGGGGGAACAGCTCCTACGAGCAGTACTTC. This sequence encodes CASSLTIPRGNSSYEQYF.

This clonotype is a singleton in its sample. This sequence joins TRBV6-5 and TRBJ1-5; D possibly corresponds to TRBD1 (6 bases). Trimming took 5 bases from V and 7 from J, leaving 15 bases between them. Germline CDR1 reads MNHEY; CDR2 reads SVGAGI. CDR3 length: 14 residues. The CDR3 region has the DNA TGTGCCAGCAGTCAGGGGAGGGGGGGGCAGCCCCAGCATTTT. This translates into CASSQGRGGQPQHF.

The gene calls are TRBV7-2 and TRBJ1-1; D unresolved. CDR1 is SGHTA and CDR2 is FQGNSA in the germline V gene. The V and J ends lost 6 bases and 0 bases respectively, with 14 bases between them. CDR3 length: 15 residues. CDR3 protein: CTSRKGAGLNTEAFF. DNA for the CDR3: TGTACCAGCAGGAAGGGAGCGGGTCTGAACACTGAAGCTTTCTTT.